This T cell receptor beta chain was documented in a study of shared clonotypes between healthy human individuals. Adults of Caucasian background living in Nashville, Tennessee made up all donors. The CDR3 spans 13 residues. Trimming left V 3 bases short and J 2 bases short, with 8 bases between. The germline V gene has CDR1 GTSNPN and CDR2 SVGIG (reference sequence). Investigators spread the genomic DNA of each subset evenly over several immunoSEQ plates. Produced via immunoSEQ multiplex PCR; TCRdb's table is partial and in-frame only. The data show under 2,500,000 clones, approximately 96% seen once. Study-level findings and limits: Clonotypes which were not shared had lower generation probabilities than clonotypes that all four donors shared. Memory subsets generally showed lower estimated richness than naive subsets.

Details on this clone: Its antigen is still unknown. The same CDR3 also results from other DNA sequences found in this sample.

V usage is TRBV30 and J usage is TRBJ1-5; maybe TRBD1 (5 bases). This clonotype originated in a man aged 18 to 30 in good health. The sequencing sample was made of naive CD4+ T cells sorted from blood. Subset given: CD45RA+ positively selected. CDR3 sequence (DNA): TGTGCCTGGAGCGGGACTGGCAATCAGCCCCAGCATTTT. Residues: CAWSGTGNQPQHF.